The source of this TCR beta chain is a study of a mutant IDH1 vaccine in newly diagnosed glioma. In the study overall: The start of vaccination came 4-6 weeks after radiotherapy alone, or with temozolomide cycles. Prior therapy was radiotherapy, temozolomide, or both; most received both.

Regarding this clone: The antigen remains unidentified.

Trimming cost V 2 bases and J 7 bases; bases outside gene matches: 7. The CDR3 length is 17 residues. Germline assignment: CDR1 SGHDT and CDR2 YYEEEE. TCRdb keeps only in-frame clones here, not all; method: immunoSEQ multiplex PCR. The top ten clones hold roughly 2% of a sample with fewer than 70,000 clones, about 87% of them seen once. Regarding time point: week 35, safety follow-up. Each dose delivered 300 ug of mutant IDH1 20-mer peptide subcutaneously with imiquimod. Sample: PBMCs, taken from a glioma patient whose treatment included an IDH1 peptide vaccine. This TCR was sampled from a man under 40 with glioma. The genes are TRBV5-6 and TRBJ2-1; 15 bases align to TRBD2. The CDR3 loop is CASSFGTSGRRGNEQFF. DNA of the CDR3: TGTGCCAGCAGCTTCGGGACTAGCGGGAGGAGAGGGAATGAGCAGTTCTTC. The whole variable domain, remainder taken from reference TRBV5-6 and TRBJ2-1, is DAGVTQSPTHLIKTRGQQVTLRCSPKSGHDTVSWYQQALGQGPQFIFQYYEEEERQRGNFPDRFSGHQFPNYSSELNVNALLLGDSALYLCASSFGTSGRRGNEQFFGPGTRLTVL.